The present TCR beta chain was sequenced within a study of PD-L1 blockade in urothelial cancer. At the level of the study: Males with urothelial cancer arising in the bladder constituted most of the roughly 30 patients. Tumor samples gave a median of approximately 1,500 T cells each. Patients had been given 0 to 3 earlier chemotherapy regimens. Whole-study findings and limits: Patients each supplied one FFPE tumor sample, which was not taken right before treatment.

On this clone: Antigen specificity is unknown.

The assay was immunoSEQ multiplex PCR, and TCRdb's table has in-frame clones only and misses some. The data contain approximately 1,600 clones, about a third of them singletons. CDR3 length equals 18 residues. CDR1 is LNHDA and CDR2 is SQIVND in the germline V gene (reference sequence). The ends lost 7 bases at V and 5 bases at J; junction bases unmatched: 19. The V gene is TRBV19, the J gene TRBJ1-5; TRBD1 agrees at 8 bases. The source was tumor tissue, collected before atezolizumab (anti-PD-L1) treatment. The source is a woman aged 55-75 years with urothelial cancer. The CDR3 loop reads CASTHLDRDGWDDQPQHF. DNA of the CDR3: TGTGCCAGTACACACCTGGACAGGGATGGTTGGGACGATCAGCCCCAGCATTTT.